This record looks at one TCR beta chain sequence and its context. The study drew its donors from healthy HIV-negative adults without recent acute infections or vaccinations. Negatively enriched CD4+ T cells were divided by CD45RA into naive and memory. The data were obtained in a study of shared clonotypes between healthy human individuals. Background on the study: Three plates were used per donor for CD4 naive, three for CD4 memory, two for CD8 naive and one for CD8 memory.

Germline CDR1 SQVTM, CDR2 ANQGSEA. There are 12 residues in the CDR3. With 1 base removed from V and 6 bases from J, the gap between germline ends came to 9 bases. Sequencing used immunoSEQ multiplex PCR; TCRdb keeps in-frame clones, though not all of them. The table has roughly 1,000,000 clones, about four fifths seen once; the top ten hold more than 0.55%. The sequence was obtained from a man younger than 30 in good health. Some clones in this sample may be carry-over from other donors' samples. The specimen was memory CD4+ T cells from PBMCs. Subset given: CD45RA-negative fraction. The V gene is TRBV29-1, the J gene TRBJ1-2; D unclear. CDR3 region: CSVEGNVDGYTF. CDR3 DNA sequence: TGCAGCGTTGAAGGAAACGTAGATGGCTACACCTTC.